The 25 T cell receptor beta chains below were found in one sample sequenced in a study of T cell changes during pregnancy in multiple sclerosis. Only in-frame clones appear in the TCRdb table, and some are missing; sequencing was by immunoSEQ multiplex PCR. The sample has roughly 87,000 clones; 91% are singletons. Sample: PBMCs, taken in the first trimester of pregnancy. The receptors derive from a female donor in good health, serving as a control in a pregnancy study. Some clones in this sample may be carry-over from other donors' samples.

This clone was detected only a few times. The chain is built from TRBV7-9 and TRBJ1-2, with TRBD1 matching 7 bases. Per the germline V gene, CDR1 is SEHNR and CDR2 is FQNEAQ (reference sequence). V lost 3 bases and J lost 3; bases outside the gene matches: 4. The CDR3 has 14 residues. In DNA, the CDR3 is TGTGCCAGCAGCTTGAGGGGGCAGGACTATGGCTACACCTTC. The encoded protein is CASSLRGQDYGYTF.

This clone showed up just once. The chain recombines TRBV6-1 with TRBJ2-1, with a tentative D call TRBD2 (5 bases). CDR1 is MNHNS and CDR2 is SASEGT in the germline V gene. V lost 0 bases to trimming and J lost 2 bases, with 11 bases between them. CDR3 length: 16 amino acids. CDR3 sequence: CASSEAQAVPYNEQFF. The CDR3 DNA reads as TGTGCCAGCAGTGAAGCGCAAGCGGTACCCTACAATGAGCAGTTCTTC.

This rearrangement joins TRBV28 to TRBJ1-2; 8 nucleotides match TRBD1. Unmatched junction bases numbered 5, after V lost 4 bases and J lost 7 bases. The CDR3 runs to 13 residues. CDR1 and CDR2 from the germline V gene are MDHEN and SYDVKM. The CDR3 here is CASSSGQGSGYTF. The CDR3 coding sequence is TGTGCCAGCAGTTCCGGACAGGGCTCTGGCTACACCTTC.

V gene TRBV28 combines with J gene TRBJ2-1; D is uncertain. With 3 bases removed from V and 7 bases from J, the gap between germline ends came to 16 bases. CDR1 and CDR2 from the germline V gene are MDHEN and SYDVKM. There are 15 residues in the CDR3. The CDR3 loop reads CASSLAVTSYNEQFF. The CDR3 DNA reads TGTGCCAGCAGTTTGGCGGTTACGTCATATAATGAGCAGTTCTTC.

The V gene is TRBV2, the J gene TRBJ2-4, with D perhaps TRBD2 (6 bases). CDR1 and CDR2 from the germline V gene are SNHLY and FYNNEI. Deletions cut 4 bases from V and 9 bases from J, with 16 bases between. This CDR3 spans 14 amino acids. The CDR3 reads CASSGDWTNGIQYF. The CDR3 DNA follows: TGTGCCAGCAGTGGGGACTGGACTAATGGCATTCAGTACTTC.

Worth noting for this clone: The junction differs from germline at one of its ends, possibly a read error. V is TRBV9 and J is TRBJ2-1; TRBD2 aligns across 7 bases. CDR3 length: 15 amino acids. CDR1 and CDR2 (germline): SGDLS, YYNGEE. CDR3 coding DNA: TGTGCCAGCAACGTAGTGGGCGGGAGAAACAATGAGCAGTTCTTC. Translated: CASNVVGGRNNEQFF.

The chain uses TRBV5-1 and TRBJ2-3; 7 bases match TRBD2. The CDR3 extends over 16 amino acids. Germline V gene sequence: CDR1 SGHRS, CDR2 YFSETQ. After removal of 5 bases from V and 3 bases from J, the junction contained 12 bases not matched to a gene. CDR3 nucleotide sequence: TGCGCCAGCAGTATAAGGAGGGGAGGGCGGACAGATACGCAGTATTTT. Translation: CASSIRRGGRTDTQYF.

The rearrangement uses TRBV19 and TRBJ1-5, with D uncertain. The CDR3 covers 15 residues. Trimming took 3 bases from V and 4 from J, leaving 13 bases between them. Germline-derived CDR1 and CDR2 are LNHDA and SQIVND (reference sequence). In nucleotides, the CDR3 is TGTGCCAGTAGTATTTCGGAGGGCGCAAATCAGCCCCAGCATTTT. Its protein is CASSISEGANQPQHF.

V usage is TRBV28 and J usage is TRBJ2-2; 9 positions match TRBD1. CDR1 and CDR2 from the germline V gene are MDHEN and SYDVKM. CDR3 length: 17 residues. V dropped 6 bases and J dropped 3; count of bases not matched to a gene: 11. The CDR3 is CASSPPPGQGYTGELFF. CDR3 DNA sequence: TGTGCCAGCAGCCCCCCTCCGGGACAGGGTTACACCGGGGAGCTGTTTTTT.

The rearrangement joins TRBV6-1 to TRBJ2-1; D may be TRBD2 (6 bases). Between the trimmed V and J ends, which lost 2 bases and 8 bases, there was a span of 13 bases. Germline CDR1 reads MNHNS; CDR2 reads SASEGT. The CDR3 covers 14 residues. This CDR3 is CASSERLGVDEQFF. The DNA for the CDR3 is TGTGCCAGCAGTGAACGACTAGGGGTCGATGAGCAGTTCTTC.

The V gene is TRBV4-1, the J gene TRBJ2-5, with 9 bases identical to TRBD1. The J segment lost 7 bases and the V segment lost 5 bases, leaving 8 bases of the junction unmatched. The CDR3 covers 14 residues. Per germline, CDR1 MGHRA and CDR2 YSYEKL. CDR3: CASSNPGQGRTQYF. The CDR3 DNA is TGCGCCAGCAGCAACCCGGGACAGGGAAGGACCCAGTACTTC.

With respect to this clone: Other DNA sequences in this sample translate to the same CDR3. CDR3 DNA: TGTGCTAGTGGGACAGGGGTCAATCAGCCCCAGCATTTT. This codes for CASGTGVNQPQHF. V usage is TRBV28 and J usage is TRBJ1-5; 10 bases are a match to TRBD1. Germline loops: CDR1 MDHEN, CDR2 SYDVKM. The CDR3 consists of 13 residues.

The CDR3 region is CASSGGETYEQYF. The CDR3 bases are TGTGCCAGCAGTGGGGGCGAGACCTACGAGCAGTACTTC. The chain recombines TRBV2 with TRBJ2-7; D may be TRBD1 (5 bases). The germline V gene has CDR1 SNHLY and CDR2 FYNNEI. This CDR3 region has 13 residues. V lost 4 bases and J lost 2, with 9 bases in between.

The chain employs TRBV28 and TRBJ2-5, with 8 bases that match TRBD1. V gave up 3 bases and J gave up 2 bases; unmatched junction bases: 5. The CDR3 is 15 amino acids. Germline V gene lookup returns CDR1 MDHEN and CDR2 SYDVKM. The CDR3 bases are TGTGCCAGCAGTTTTGGGCAGGGGGCTCAAGAGACCCAGTACTTC. It yields the protein CASSFGQGAQETQYF. Together with reference TRBV28 and TRBJ2-5, the CDR3 gives the full variable domain: DVKVTQSSRYLVKRTGEKVFLECVQDMDHENMFWYRQDPGLGLRLIYFSYDVKMKEKGDIPEGYSVSREKKERFSLILESASTNQTSMYLCASSFGQGAQETQYFGPGTRLLVL.

The rearrangement links TRBV6-6 to TRBJ1-3; 7 bases align to TRBD1. Germline loops: CDR1 MNHNY, CDR2 SVGAGI (reference sequence). The J segment lost 0 bases and the V segment lost 5 bases, leaving 7 bases of the junction unmatched. CDR3 length: 16 residues. The CDR3 DNA reads TGTGCCAGCAGTGCCCGGGACAGCCACTCTGGAAACACCATATATTTT. Residues: CASSARDSHSGNTIYF.

The chain links TRBV28 to TRBJ2-2, with D unclear. From germline, CDR1 is MDHEN and CDR2 SYDVKM. The CDR3 length is 12 residues. V was pared by 7 bases and J by 4 bases, with 7 bases between. CDR3 coding DNA: TGTGCCAGCAACTTCGGCACCGGGGAGCTGTTTTTT. It specifies CASNFGTGELFF.

With respect to this clone: The identical CDR3 is also encoded by other nucleotide sequences in the sample. The V call is TRBV19, the J call TRBJ1-5, with a tentative D call TRBD1 (6 bases). The CDR3 has 14 amino acids. Germline values: CDR1 LNHDA, CDR2 SQIVND (reference sequence). The V end was cut by 5 bases, the J end by 2 bases, with 10 bases between. CDR3 sequence: CASSPRQGNQPQHF. DNA for the CDR3: TGTGCCAGTAGTCCCCGACAGGGCAATCAGCCCCAGCATTTT.

This clone was seen once. The V and J genes are TRBV2 and TRBJ2-7; 8 positions match TRBD2. The CDR3 loop spans 13 amino acids. The germline V gene encodes CDR1 SNHLY and CDR2 FYNNEI. V gave up 9 bases and J gave up 7 bases; unmatched junction bases: 11. The CDR3 here is CASTGGALVEQYF. CDR3 coding DNA: TGTGCCAGTACCGGGGGGGCGTTGGTAGAGCAGTACTTC.

The rearrangement links TRBV5-5 to TRBJ2-7, with unresolved D. The V gene lost 2 bases and the J gene lost 0 bases, with 12 bases spanning the gap. CDR1 is SGHKS and CDR2 is YYEKEE in the germline V gene (reference sequence). The CDR3 has 15 amino acids. CDR3 in DNA: TGTGCCAGCAGCTTAGCAAGTTTAAGCTCCTACGAGCAGTACTTC. Translating gives CASSLASLSSYEQYF.

This chain connects TRBV7-9 to TRBJ2-7, with D possibly TRBD2 on 6 matching bases. V was shortened by 5 bases and J by 2 bases, with 10 bases between the two germline ends. This CDR3 spans 13 amino acids. Germline V CDR1 and CDR2: SEHNR, FQNEAQ (reference sequence). CDR3 sequence: CASSLGGPYEQYF. The DNA for the CDR3 is TGTGCCAGCAGCCTCGGGGGTCCCTACGAGCAGTACTTC.

V gene TRBV6-7 combines with J gene TRBJ2-7; D unresolved. TRBV6-7 qualifies as an ORF whose function is uncertain. V shed 2 bases and J shed 0 bases, with 14 bases lying between them. The CDR3 runs 16 residues. In DNA, the CDR3 is TGTGCCAGCAGTTACAGTCACAGTCGAAGCTCCTACGAGCAGTACTTC. Translation: CASSYSHSRSSYEQYF.

The V and J genes are TRBV6-4 and TRBJ1-3, with D possibly matching TRBD1 (5 bases). CDR1 MRHNA and CDR2 SNTAGT come from the germline V gene. V lost 2 bases and J lost 7, with 9 bases in between. CDR3 length: 13 residues. The CDR3 DNA reads as TGTGCCAGCAGTGACGGGGCTTCGAACACCATATATTTT. It specifies CASSDGASNTIYF.

The chain joins TRBV10-3 to TRBJ2-1, with D perhaps TRBD2 (5 bases). Per germline, CDR1 ENHRY and CDR2 SYGVKD. The CDR3 totals 16 residues. Trimming removed 0 bases at V and 0 bases at J, with 9 bases between. The CDR3 protein is CAISESGDSSYNEQFF. CDR3 coding DNA: TGTGCCATCAGTGAGTCCGGGGATAGCTCCTACAATGAGCAGTTCTTC.

The chain couples TRBV2 to TRBJ2-2; 14 bases fit TRBD2. Germline V gives CDR1 SNHLY, CDR2 FYNNEI. The CDR3 loop spans 15 amino acids. V lost 6 bases, J lost 8 bases, and 5 bases stayed unmatched. For the CDR3, the DNA is TGTGCCAGCAGGGGACTAGCGGGGGCACTAGGGGAGCTGTTTTTT. This encodes CASRGLAGALGELFF. The whole variable domain, filled in from reference TRBV2 and TRBJ2-2, reads EPEVTQTPSHQVTQMGQEVILRCVPISNHLYFYWYRQILGQKVEFLVSFYNNEISEKSEIFDDQFSVERPDGSNFTLKIRSTKLEDSAMYFCASRGLAGALGELFFGEGSRLTVL.

The rearrangement links TRBV4-1 to TRBJ2-1; perhaps TRBD1 as D (6 bases). Trimming removed 3 bases from V and 10 bases from J, with 16 bases in between. Germline V lookup: CDR1 MGHRA, CDR2 YSYEKL. CDR3 length equals 14 residues. The CDR3 sequence: CASSHPPRGREQFF. DNA of the CDR3: TGCGCCAGCAGCCATCCCCCCAGGGGCAGGGAGCAGTTCTTC.